This T cell receptor (beta chain) appears in the sequencing data of a study of blood T cell repertoires in COVID-19. Overall study: T cells, B-cell-depleted T cells, or PBMCs provided the cDNA or gDNA that served as material.

Germline assignment: CDR1 LNHDA and CDR2 SQIVND (reference sequence). V shed 3 bases and J shed 2 bases, with 13 bases lying between them. The CDR3 totals 15 residues. Method: immunoSEQ multiplex PCR; TCRdb's copy keeps in-frame clones and lacks some. The data show tens of thousands of clones, 80% to 90% seen once. This rearrangement joins TRBV19 to TRBJ2-5, with a tentative D call TRBD1 (6 bases). The sample was peripheral blood. This clonotype was sampled from a man older than 75 with acute or convalescent COVID-19. The CDR3 nucleotides read TGTGCCAGTAGTATCTTGGGGGCGCGACAAGAGACCCAGTACTTC. Translated: CASSILGARQETQYF.